Many counts were recorded for the clone carrying this T cell receptor (beta chain). An end of the junction does not agree with germline; a read error may underlie this. The CDR3 totals 14 residues. Germline V CDR1 and CDR2: DFQATT, SNEGSKA (reference sequence). The authors prepared the TCRbeta library with unique molecular identifiers. TCRdb ran MiXCR on the PCR reads and lists one entry per CDR3 protein. This sample has 210,000 or so distinct CDR3 sequences, with about 9.2% found just once. The data were taken from a study of T-cell reconstitution after alpha-beta-depleted transplantation in children.

The chain employs TRBV20-1 and TRBJ1-2; TRBD1 might be the D (6 bases). The receptor's source is a human donor who donated a stem cell graft to a child with acute lymphoblastic leukemia. The source material was PBMCs from the stem cell graft donor, sampled from the stem cell graft. The CDR3 DNA reads TGCAGTGCTAGCAACCTGGACAGTAACAATGGCTACACCTTC. Translation gives CSASNLDSNNGYTF.